This TCR beta chain originates from a study of identical twins. Unique molecular identifiers were present on the cDNA, and a universal primer site came from template switching. One entry per CDR3 protein, called by TCRdb with MiXCR from the 5' RACE reads. There are a few hundred thousand distinct CDR3 sequences in the sample; 8% to 9.5% occur only once, and around 7.1% lies in the top ten. Trimming cost V 1 base and J 1 base, with 12 bases left between them. CDR1 SEHNR and CDR2 FQNEAQ come from the germline V gene (reference sequence). This CDR3 region has 16 residues. This clonotype was seen ten or more times. The antigen remains undetermined. The study, taken as a whole, reports: Models came in too low on out-of-frame TCR alpha sharing in monozygotic twins. While abundant cord blood beta clonotypes carried fewer insertions, memory repertoires showed no such pattern.

A further study also used this sample, focusing on yellow fever vaccine responses in identical twins.

The sample comprised CD8+ T cells sorted from blood. The rearrangement joins TRBV7-9 to TRBJ2-3; TRBD2 might be the D (5 bases). This clonotype was sampled from a woman between 18 and 30 years old in good health. CDR3 sequence (DNA): TGTGCCAGCAGCTTAGACAGAGGGAGAGGCACAGATACGCAGTATTTT. Translated, it gives CASSLDRGRGTDTQYF.